This T cell receptor beta chain appears in the sequencing data of a study of blood T cell repertoires in COVID-19. Study-level background: Whether acute or convalescent, the COVID-19 samples came from the United States, Italy and Spain. The analysed material was cDNA or gDNA that came from T cells, B-cell-depleted T cells, or PBMCs.

As handled by the study authors: Amplification of reference gene primers was used by the study to estimate nucleated cell counts. TCRdb's table, derived via immunoSEQ multiplex PCR, lists solely in-frame clones and lacks some. V, J and clone size are those of that table, while D and trimming were read from the DNA. The sample lists tens of thousands of clones; 82% were seen once. Germline V CDR1 and CDR2: KGHDR, SFDVKD. Unmatched junction bases numbered 15, after V lost 4 bases and J lost 6 bases. This CDR3 spans 18 amino acids. J is TRBJ2-5 and V is TRBV24-1; 11 bases are a match to TRBD2. Sequenced: peripheral blood. This clonotype was sampled from a woman aged 60-75 years with acute or convalescent COVID-19. CDR3 region: CATSDVSEIAGGQKTQYF. The CDR3 DNA reads as TGTGCCACCAGTGACGTCTCCGAGATAGCGGGGGGGCAGAAGACCCAGTACTTC.